What follows are 19 T cell receptor beta chains derived from one specimen sequenced in a study of T-cell memory formation after mild COVID-19. TCRdb recomputed calls from the 5' RACE reads with MiXCR, one row per CDR3 protein. The sample shows 350,000 or so distinct CDR3 sequences, roughly 19% of them seen only once. The material sequenced was PBMCs or a T cell subset sorted from them (not recorded which). The receptors stem from a man aged 18 to 30 who had mild COVID-19 (a few samples of this study predate the infection). Cell type and time point are not known.

This clonotype was seen a handful of times. The chain couples TRBV2 to TRBJ2-5; D uncertain. This CDR3 has 13 residues. Germline V gives CDR1 SNHLY, CDR2 FYNNEI. Trimming took 4 bases from V and 3 from J, leaving 9 bases between them. CDR3 bases: TGTGCCAGCAGTGTGGGCAGAGAAGAGACCCAGTACTTC. Translated, it gives CASSVGREETQYF.

This clonotype was recorded many times. This chain uses TRBV5-6 with TRBJ1-1; D may be TRBD1 (5 bases). Trimming took off 0 bases at V and 3 bases at J, with 15 bases between the two ends. The V gene's germline CDR1 is SGHDT and CDR2 YYEEEE. The CDR3 spans 16 residues. CDR3 loop: CASSLVRGTTHTEAFF. CDR3 DNA: TGTGCCAGCAGCTTGGTTCGGGGGACGACGCACACTGAAGCTTTCTTT.

The V and J genes are TRBV27 and TRBJ2-7; weak D call: TRBD2 (5 bases). Trimming removed 0 bases at V and 5 bases at J, with 11 bases between. The CDR3 totals 14 residues. Germline assignment: CDR1 MNHEY and CDR2 SMNVEV (reference sequence). The CDR3 nucleotides read TGTGCCAGCAGTTTATCAGGGTTCGGGGACGAGCAGTACTTC. As protein: CASSLSGFGDEQYF.

Only one count was recorded for this clonotype. J is TRBJ2-2 and V is TRBV19; tentative D call: TRBD1 (6 bases). The CDR3 is 14 residues long. V was clipped by 5 bases and J by 3 bases, with 10 bases between them. Looked up from germline, CDR1 is LNHDA and CDR2 is SQIVND (reference sequence). CDR3 coding DNA: TGTGCCAGTAGTGCACAGGGAGACACCGGGGAGCTGTTTTTT. It codes for CASSAQGDTGELFF.

The chain's CDR3 is CASSDSSGGAKDTQYF. CDR3 coding DNA: TGTGCCAGCAGTGACTCCTCCGGGGGGGCCAAGGATACGCAGTATTTT. J is TRBJ2-3 and V is TRBV6-4; 8 bases match TRBD2. CDR3 length: 16 residues. V was pared by 0 bases and J by 6 bases, with 8 bases of the junction left unmatched. Looked up from germline, CDR1 is MRHNA and CDR2 is SNTAGT.

A few counts support this clonotype. V and J are TRBV29-1 and TRBJ2-2; D might be TRBD1 or TRBD2, each matching 6 bases. Germline V CDR1 and CDR2: SQVTM, ANQGSEA. Trimming cost V 7 bases and J 8 bases, with 14 bases left between them. The CDR3 extends over 12 amino acids. The CDR3 nucleotides are TGCAGCGCCCCGGGGGCTTGGGGGGAGCTGTTTTTT. It codes for CSAPGAWGELFF.

The V call is TRBV7-9, the J call TRBJ1-1; 7 bases agree with TRBD1. The germline V gene has CDR1 SEHNR and CDR2 FQNEAQ (reference sequence). Unmatched junction bases numbered 7, after V lost 3 bases and J lost 6 bases. The length of the CDR3 is 14 residues. The CDR3 loop is CASSFRGGAAEAFF. The CDR3, as DNA: TGTGCCAGCAGCTTCAGGGGGGGAGCGGCTGAAGCTTTCTTT.

This chain links TRBV4-3 with TRBJ2-3; 8 positions agree with TRBD2. V lost 0 bases to trimming and J lost 5 bases; unmatched junction nucleotides: 10. The CDR3 consists of 17 residues. CDR1 is LGHNA and CDR2 is YSLEER in the germline V gene. The CDR3 reads CASSQERQLAALDTQYF. In nucleotides, the CDR3 is TGCGCCAGCAGCCAAGAACGACAACTAGCGGCTTTAGATACGCAGTATTTT.

J is TRBJ1-2 and V is TRBV10-3; a possible D gene is TRBD1 (6 bases). V dropped 5 bases and J dropped 2 bases, with 12 bases sitting between them. There are 14 residues in the CDR3. Germline CDR1 is ENHRY and CDR2 is SYGVKD. CDR3 protein: CAISPSGENYGYTF. CDR3 nucleotides: TGTGCCATCAGTCCCTCAGGGGAAAACTATGGCTACACCTTC.

The rearrangement uses TRBV27 and TRBJ1-1, with 9 positions matching TRBD1. The V and J ends lost 4 bases and 10 bases, in that order; junction bases with no gene match: 7. CDR1 is MNHEY and CDR2 is SMNVEV in the germline V gene (reference sequence). The CDR3 loop spans 13 amino acids. CDR3 loop: CASSSRTGDTAFF. DNA of the CDR3: TGTGCCAGCAGTTCACGGACAGGGGACACAGCTTTCTTT.

The chain employs TRBV18 and TRBJ2-7; 8 nucleotides line up with TRBD1. The trim removed 2 bases at V and 2 bases at J, leaving 2 bases unmatched. Germline-derived CDR1 and CDR2 are KGHSH and LQKENI. This CDR3 contains 14 residues. CDR3 in DNA: TGTGCCAGCTCACCAAACAGGGGGACCTACGAGCAGTACTTC. Protein: CASSPNRGTYEQYF. Full variable domain (rest looked up from reference TRBV18 and TRBJ2-7): NAGVMQNPRHLVRRRGQEARLRCSPMKGHSHVYWYRQLPEEGLKFMVYLQKENIIDESGMPKERFSAEFPKEGPSILRIQQVVRGDSAAYFCASSPNRGTYEQYFGPGTRLTVT.

This chain links TRBV5-1 with TRBJ2-3; TRBD2 aligns across 7 bases. The V segment lost 3 bases and the J segment 1 base; nucleotides outside the gene matches: 5. In germline, CDR1 is SGHRS, CDR2 YFSETQ. This CDR3 spans 15 amino acids. CDR3 coding DNA: TGCGCCAGCAGCTCGTGGGGGGGTGGCACAGATACGCAGTATTTT. Residues: CASSSWGGGTDTQYF.

This chain uses TRBV15 with TRBJ2-7; 12 nucleotides line up with TRBD2. V shed 0 bases, J shed 6 bases, and the junction held 3 bases outside the gene matches. Looked up from germline, CDR1 is LNHNV and CDR2 is YYDKDF (reference sequence). There are 15 residues in the CDR3. CDR3 sequence: CATSRELAGGGEQYF. CDR3 DNA sequence: TGTGCCACCAGCAGAGAACTAGCGGGGGGTGGCGAGCAGTACTTC.

There are a few counts of this clonotype. The chain uses TRBV12-3 or TRBV12-4 and TRBJ2-7; 8 bases fit TRBD1. V was pared by 0 bases and J by 2 bases, with 3 bases of the junction left unmatched. This CDR3 is 15 amino acids long. The CDR3 DNA reads as TGTGCCAGCAGTTTAGCGCGGACAGGGACCTACGAGCAGTACTTC. Protein product: CASSLARTGTYEQYF.

The rearrangement uses TRBV4-1 and TRBJ1-1; TRBD1 might be the D (5 bases). V was pared by 4 bases and J by 4 bases, with 13 bases between. Germline V lookup: CDR1 MGHRA, CDR2 YSYEKL. The CDR3 loop spans 14 amino acids. CDR3 sequence reads: CASSLTLQGTEAFF. The DNA for the CDR3 is TGCGCCAGCAGCCTAACCCTTCAGGGCACTGAAGCTTTCTTT.

This chain links TRBV5-1 with TRBJ1-1; tentatively, D is TRBD1 (5 bases). Between the trimmed V and J ends, which lost 6 bases and 0 bases, there was a span of 21 bases. There are 17 residues in the CDR3. From germline, CDR1 is SGHRS and CDR2 YFSETQ. The DNA of the CDR3 is TGCGCCAGCACCACCTGGGGCAGGGATGGGGTGAACACTGAAGCTTTCTTT. Translating gives CASTTWGRDGVNTEAFF.

The chain joins TRBV7-9 to TRBJ1-2, with unresolved D. The CDR3 runs to 12 residues. CDR1 and CDR2 from the germline V gene are SEHNR and FQNEAQ (reference sequence). The V end was cut by 1 base, the J end by 8 bases, with 8 bases between. The CDR3 reads CASSLEVVGYTF. The CDR3 region has the DNA TGTGCCAGCAGCTTAGAGGTTGTGGGCTACACCTTC.

This clonotype was counted only a few times. This CDR3 reads CASSSGTAINQPQHF. The CDR3 DNA reads as TGTGCCAGCAGCTCGGGGACAGCAATCAATCAGCCCCAGCATTTT. The chain has TRBV3-1 and TRBJ1-5; TRBD1 agrees at 7 bases. The germline V gene encodes CDR1 LGHDT and CDR2 YNNKEL (reference sequence). This CDR3 region has 15 residues. V lost 5 bases to trimming and J lost 3 bases; unmatched junction nucleotides: 7. The variable domain in full, completed from reference TRBV3-1 and TRBJ1-5, reads DTAVSQTPKYLVTQMGNDKSIKCEQNLGHDTMYWYKQDSKKFLKIMFSYNNKELIINETVPNRFSPKSPDKAHLNLHINSLELGDSAVYFCASSSGTAINQPQHFGDGTRLSIL.

This clonotype has just a few counts. CDR3 nucleotide sequence: TGCAGTGCTCCAGCGACGGTGAACACTGAAGCTTTCTTT. Amino acid sequence: CSAPATVNTEAFF. The chain combines TRBV20-1 with TRBJ1-1; D is unresolved. The germline CDR1 and CDR2 sequences are DFQATT and SNEGSKA (reference sequence). The V end lost 5 bases, the J end lost 0 bases, and 10 bases lay between the germline ends. The CDR3 has 13 amino acids.